This T cell receptor (beta chain) comes out of a study of cytomegalovirus exposure and HLA in healthy donors. Findings and caveats of the study: Listed as cytomegalovirus-associated were over 150 TCR beta chains.

Samples came from healthy bone marrow donors. About this clone itself: Its antigen is unknown.

The PCR contained 60 Vbeta and 13 Jbeta primers. The data were produced by immunoSEQ multiplex PCR, yet TCRdb's version contains in-frame clones alone and is incomplete. Its table lists around 33,000 clones. This TCR was recovered from a man aged 35-49 years in good health and CMV-seronegative. Sequencing was performed on PBMCs.

The CDR3 spells CASSIQGGQPQHF. The CDR3 region has the DNA TGTGCCAGTAGTATACAGGGAGGTCAGCCCCAGCATTTT. The chain carries TRBV19 and TRBJ1-5; a possible D gene is TRBD1 (5 bases). Trimming pared 2 bases from V and 6 bases from J, leaving 8 bases between. Looked up from germline, CDR1 is LNHDA and CDR2 is SQIVND (reference sequence). CDR3 size: 13 residues. Looking up the rest from reference TRBV19 and TRBJ1-5 gives the full variable domain: DGGITQSPKYLFRKEGQNVTLSCEQNLNHDAMYWYRQDPGQGLRLIYYSQIVNDFQKGDIAEGYSVSREKKESFPLTVTSAQKNPTAFYLCASSIQGGQPQHFGDGTRLSIL.